The present TCR beta chain was sequenced within a study of blood T cell repertoires in COVID-19. Study context: In each case, the material was cDNA or gDNA derived from T cells, B-cell-depleted T cells, or PBMCs.

Recruits, aged about 18 to 89 years, lived in approximately 26 US areas. Two consecutive negative NP/OP PCR tests, clearance, or resolved symptoms defined Cohort 3 recovery. As originally analysed: Scientists estimated how many nucleated cells there were by amplifying reference gene primers. The repertoire was sequenced with immunoSEQ multiplex PCR; TCRdb's copy has only in-frame clones and lacks some. The D gene and trimming were derived from the DNA, and the V and J assignments and clone size from that table. This repertoire shows a few hundred thousand clones, approximately 83% found once; its top ten account for more than 3.5%. The CDR3 runs to 15 residues. CDR1 SGDLS and CDR2 YYNGEE come from the germline V gene. J lost 6 bases, V lost 1 base, and 8 bases had no gene match.

This sequence was found in a woman aged 25 to 39 who had recovered from COVID-19. Material: PBMCs or T cells enriched from blood (not recorded which). The J gene is TRBJ1-2, the V gene TRBV9; 8 positions match TRBD1. In DNA, the CDR3 is TGTGCCAGCAGCGTATCCGGAACAGGGGGAGATGGCTACACCTTC. Translating gives CASSVSGTGGDGYTF.